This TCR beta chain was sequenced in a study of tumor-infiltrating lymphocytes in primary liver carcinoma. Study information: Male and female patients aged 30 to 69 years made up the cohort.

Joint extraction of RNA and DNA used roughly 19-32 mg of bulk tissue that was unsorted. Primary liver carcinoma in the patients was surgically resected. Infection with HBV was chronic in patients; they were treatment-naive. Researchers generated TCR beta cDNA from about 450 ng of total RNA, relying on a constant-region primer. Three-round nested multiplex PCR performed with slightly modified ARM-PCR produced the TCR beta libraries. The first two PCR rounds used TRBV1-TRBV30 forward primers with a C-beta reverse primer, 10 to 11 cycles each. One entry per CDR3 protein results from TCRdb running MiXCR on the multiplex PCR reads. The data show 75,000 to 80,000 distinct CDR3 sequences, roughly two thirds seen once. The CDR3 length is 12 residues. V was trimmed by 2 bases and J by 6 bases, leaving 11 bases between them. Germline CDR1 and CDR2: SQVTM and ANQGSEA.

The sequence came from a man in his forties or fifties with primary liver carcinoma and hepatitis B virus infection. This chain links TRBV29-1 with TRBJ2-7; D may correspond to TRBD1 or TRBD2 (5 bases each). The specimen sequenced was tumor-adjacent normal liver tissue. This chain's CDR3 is CSVERDGFEQYF. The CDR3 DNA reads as TGCAGCGTTGAAAGGGACGGCTTCGAGCAGTACTTC.